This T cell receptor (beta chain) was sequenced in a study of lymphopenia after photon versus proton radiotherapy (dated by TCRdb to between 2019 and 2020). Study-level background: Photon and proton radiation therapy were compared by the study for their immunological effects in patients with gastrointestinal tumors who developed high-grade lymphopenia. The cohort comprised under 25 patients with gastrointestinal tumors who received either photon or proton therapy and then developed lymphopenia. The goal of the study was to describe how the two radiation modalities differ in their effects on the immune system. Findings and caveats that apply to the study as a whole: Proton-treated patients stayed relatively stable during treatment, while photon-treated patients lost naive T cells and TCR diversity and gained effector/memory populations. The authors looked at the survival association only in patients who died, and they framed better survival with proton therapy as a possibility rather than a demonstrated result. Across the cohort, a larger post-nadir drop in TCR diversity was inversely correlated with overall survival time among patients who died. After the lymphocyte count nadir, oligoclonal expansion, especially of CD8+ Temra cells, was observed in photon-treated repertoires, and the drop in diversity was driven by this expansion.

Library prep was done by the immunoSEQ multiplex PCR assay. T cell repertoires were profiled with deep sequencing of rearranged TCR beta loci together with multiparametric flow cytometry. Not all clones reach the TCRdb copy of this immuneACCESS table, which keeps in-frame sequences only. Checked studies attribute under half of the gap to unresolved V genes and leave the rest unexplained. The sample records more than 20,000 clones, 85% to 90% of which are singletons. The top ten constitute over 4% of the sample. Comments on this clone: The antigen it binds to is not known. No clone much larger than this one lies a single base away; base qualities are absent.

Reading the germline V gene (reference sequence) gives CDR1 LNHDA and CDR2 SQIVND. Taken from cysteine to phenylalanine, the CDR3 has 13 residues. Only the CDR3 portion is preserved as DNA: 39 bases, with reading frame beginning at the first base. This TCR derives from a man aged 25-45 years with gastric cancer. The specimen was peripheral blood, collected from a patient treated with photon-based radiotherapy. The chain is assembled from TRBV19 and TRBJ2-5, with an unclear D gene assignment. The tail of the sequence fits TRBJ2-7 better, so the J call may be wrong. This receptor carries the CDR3 CASKAGGAYEQYF. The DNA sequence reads TGTGCCAGTAAGGCAGGTGGGGCCTACGAGCAGTACTTC.